These T cell receptor beta chains were read from a single sample in a study of cytomegalovirus exposure and HLA in healthy donors. Some clones are missing from TCRdb's copy, which holds only in-frame ones; the method was immunoSEQ multiplex PCR. The table includes about 130,000 clones, about 86% detected once. Sequenced material: PBMCs. The source of these receptors is a woman younger than 45 in good health and CMV-seronegative. Both conserved end residues are part of each CDR3. Each record gives: D gene, J gene, V gene, clone size, CDR3 DNA, CDR3 protein. A D gene is named only where the DNA matches it firmly. Some rows have no size entry. The others give once, few or many, or a class for an expanded clone.

D gene: TRBD1; J gene: TRBJ1-2; V gene: TRBV5-4; clone size: NA; CDR3 DNA: TGTGCCAGCAGCTTGGGGGGCCGGGGACAGGGAGGCTATGGCTACACCTTC; CDR3 protein: CASSLGGRGQGGYGYTF
D gene: NA; J gene: TRBJ1-2; V gene: TRBV2; clone size: NA; CDR3 DNA: TGTGCCAGCAGGGGGGGTCTCCATGGCTACACCTTC; CDR3 protein: CASRGGLHGYTF
D gene: TRBD1; J gene: TRBJ1-2; V gene: TRBV5-1; clone size: NA; CDR3 DNA: TGCGCCAGCAGCTTGGCCGCAGGGGGATGGGGTGGCTACACCTTC; CDR3 protein: CASSLAAGGWGGYTF
D gene: TRBD2; J gene: TRBJ2-5; V gene: TRBV28; clone size: once; CDR3 DNA: TGTGCCAGCAGTTCCACAGGACTAGCCGGAATCCAAGAGACCCAGTACTTC; CDR3 protein: CASSSTGLAGIQETQYF
D gene: TRBD1; J gene: TRBJ1-5; V gene: TRBV6-5; clone size: NA; CDR3 DNA: TGTGCCAGCAGGACGGGACAGGGAGGCAATCAGCCCCAGCATTTT; CDR3 protein: CASRTGQGGNQPQHF
D gene: TRBD1; J gene: TRBJ1-5; V gene: TRBV28; clone size: NA; CDR3 DNA: TGTGCCAGCAGTTACAATTCCGGGACAGGGGCTTATAGCAATCAGCCCCAGCATTTT; CDR3 protein: CASSYNSGTGAYSNQPQHF
D gene: NA; J gene: TRBJ2-1; V gene: TRBV7-9; clone size: few; CDR3 DNA: TGTGCCAGCAGCGGACATCAGGACGGCAATGAGCAGTTCTTC; CDR3 protein: CASSGHQDGNEQFF
D gene: NA; J gene: TRBJ1-5; V gene: TRBV7-2; clone size: NA; CDR3 DNA: TGTGCCAGCAGCTTCCAGGGGAACGATGGTCAGCCCCAGCATTTT; CDR3 protein: CASSFQGNDGQPQHF
D gene: NA; J gene: TRBJ2-7; V gene: TRBV27; clone size: NA; CDR3 DNA: TGTGCCAGCAGTCCCGACCCCGGACAAACGTACGAGCAGTACTTC; CDR3 protein: CASSPDPGQTYEQYF
D gene: TRBD1; J gene: TRBJ1-2; V gene: TRBV5-1; clone size: NA; CDR3 DNA: TGCGCCAGCAGCCTACGACAGGGGGGAAACTATGGCTACACCTTC; CDR3 protein: CASSLRQGGNYGYTF
D gene: TRBD1; J gene: TRBJ2-1; V gene: TRBV5-1; clone size: NA; CDR3 DNA: TGCGCCAGCAGCCCCTCCGGACAGGGACCCTACAATGAGCAGTTCTTC; CDR3 protein: CASSPSGQGPYNEQFF
D gene: TRBD2; J gene: TRBJ2-1; V gene: TRBV5-4; clone size: NA; CDR3 DNA: TGTGCCAGCAGCTTGCTAGCGGGAGGCAATGAGCAGTTCTTC; CDR3 protein: CASSLLAGGNEQFF
D gene: NA; J gene: TRBJ2-5; V gene: TRBV4-2; clone size: NA; CDR3 DNA: TGTGCCAGCAGCCAAGGTAATTCAGAGACCCAGTACTTC; CDR3 protein: CASSQGNSETQYF
D gene: TRBD2; J gene: TRBJ2-7; V gene: TRBV7-9; clone size: NA; CDR3 DNA: TGTGCCAGCAGCTTACTAGCGGAGAACTACGAGCAGTACTTC; CDR3 protein: CASSLLAENYEQYF
D gene: TRBD1; J gene: TRBJ1-1; V gene: TRBV6-5; clone size: NA; CDR3 DNA: TGTGCCAGCCGGACAGGGGCCACTGAAGCTTTCTTT; CDR3 protein: CASRTGATEAFF
D gene: NA; J gene: TRBJ1-1; V gene: TRBV19; clone size: NA; CDR3 DNA: TGTGCCAGTAGCACCGGACTTATGAACACTGAAGCTTTCTTT; CDR3 protein: CASSTGLMNTEAFF
D gene: TRBD1; J gene: TRBJ1-6; V gene: TRBV19; clone size: NA; CDR3 DNA: TGTGCCAGTAGCCTACAGGGGGACTCTTCACCCCTCCACTTT; CDR3 protein: CASSLQGDSSPLHF
D gene: NA; J gene: TRBJ1-6; V gene: TRBV30; clone size: NA; CDR3 DNA: TGTGCCTGGGGTAACTTTTCACCCCTCCACTTT; CDR3 protein: CAWGNFSPLHF